This T cell receptor beta chain was identified in a study of cytomegalovirus exposure and HLA in healthy donors. V lost 5 bases and J 2 bases, leaving 15 bases between the germline ends. This CDR3 has 15 residues. Germline values: CDR1 SEHNR, CDR2 FQNEAQ (reference sequence). Though probably carrying unrecorded immune exposures, donors were nominally healthy at sampling. In the case of this clone: Its antigen is still unknown.

Study outcomes and limitations: Later work found most CMV-associated TCR beta chains apparently HLA-restricted. The authors later found HLA-associated TCR beta chains more clonally expanded than equally common others.

It was with 60 Vbeta and 13 Jbeta primers that the PCR ran. The repertoire was sequenced with immunoSEQ multiplex PCR; TCRdb's copy has only in-frame clones and lacks some. In the table there are some 150,000 clones, around 77% of which are singletons. This TCR derives from a female donor in good health and CMV-seronegative. The chain is built from TRBV7-9 and TRBJ1-2; perhaps TRBD1 as D (6 bases). Sequenced material: PBMCs. In nucleotides, the CDR3 is TGTGCCAGCAGCCTCGGGACACGAAACAACTATGGCTACACCTTC. Encoded protein: CASSLGTRNNYGYTF.